The clone carrying this T cell receptor (beta chain) was recorded many times. This record comes from a study of spatial heterogeneity in lung cancer. As for time point: sample taken at primary tumor resection. Whole RNA, isolated from tumor, nontumor lung or frozen PBMC, was sequenced without prior sorting. TCRdb analysed the 5' RACE reads with MiXCR anew, one entry per CDR3 protein. The repertoire holds approximately 11,000 distinct CDR3 sequences, with about 18% as singletons. This CDR3 comprises 11 residues. The germline V and J ends were trimmed by 6 bases and 8 bases, with 8 bases remaining between them. Germline values: CDR1 LGHDT, CDR2 YNNKEL (reference sequence).

The specimen comprised PBMCs, sampled at surgery. The chain has TRBV3-1 and TRBJ2-1; a weak D match, TRBD1 (6 bases). The TCR was taken from a male donor with early-stage non-small cell lung cancer. Here the CDR3 DNA reads TGTGCCAGCAGTTCAGGGGATGAGCAGTTCTTC. Its translation: CASSSGDEQFF.